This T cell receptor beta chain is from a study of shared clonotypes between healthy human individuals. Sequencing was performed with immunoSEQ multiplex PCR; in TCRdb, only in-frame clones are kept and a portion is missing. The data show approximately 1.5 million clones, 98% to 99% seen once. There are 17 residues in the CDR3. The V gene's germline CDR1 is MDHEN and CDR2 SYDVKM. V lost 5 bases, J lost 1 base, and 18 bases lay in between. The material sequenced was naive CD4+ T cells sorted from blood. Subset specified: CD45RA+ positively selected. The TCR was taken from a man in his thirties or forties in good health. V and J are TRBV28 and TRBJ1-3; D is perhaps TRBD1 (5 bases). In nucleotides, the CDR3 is TGTGCCAGCAGTGGCCGATGGGGGACCTTATCTGGAAACACCATATATTTT. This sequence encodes CASSGRWGTLSGNTIYF. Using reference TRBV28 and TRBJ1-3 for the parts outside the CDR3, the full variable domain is DVKVTQSSRYLVKRTGEKVFLECVQDMDHENMFWYRQDPGLGLRLIYFSYDVKMKEKGDIPEGYSVSREKKERFSLILESASTNQTSMYLCASSGRWGTLSGNTIYFGEGSWLTVV.